These T cell receptor beta chains were read from a single sample in a study of shared clonotypes between healthy human individuals. Method: immunoSEQ multiplex PCR; TCRdb's copy keeps in-frame clones and lacks some. The sample gives fewer than 650,000 clones, 75% to 85% of which show up once; 10% to 15% is in the top ten. Sequences were obtained from PBMCs. These receptors were obtained from a woman in her thirties or forties in good health. Some clones in this sample may be carry-over from other donors' samples. Both conserved end residues are part of each CDR3. The D gene is left open where the match is weak. The listing skips clone size in some rows; elsewhere it reads once, few, many or a size class.

TRBJ2-5 | TRBV5-1 | many | - | CASSRHYPQETQYF | TGCGCCAGCAGCCGCCATTACCCTCAAGAGACCCAGTACTTC
TRBJ1-2 | TRBV7-9 | - | - | CASSPDGPYGYTF | TGTGCCAGCAGCCCGGACGGACCCTATGGCTACACCTTC
TRBJ2-5 | TRBV7-7 | - | - | CASSLVGSLSETQYF | TGTGCCAGCAGCTTAGTCGGGTCACTCTCGGAGACCCAGTACTTC
TRBJ2-7 | TRBV15 | - | TRBD1 | CATSSDRLRTYEQYF | TGTGCCACCAGTTCGGACAGGCTGAGGACCTACGAGCAGTACTTC
TRBJ1-1 | TRBV6-1 | few | TRBD1 | CASSAGTGKAFF | TGTGCCAGCAGTGCCGGGACAGGGAAAGCTTTCTTT
TRBJ1-1 | TRBV7-3 | - | - | CASSSGRVRGTEAFF | TGTGCCAGCAGTTCCGGCAGGGTGAGGGGAACTGAAGCTTTCTTT
TRBJ2-5 | TRBV5-4 | - | TRBD1 | CASHGGQAEETQYF | TGTGCCAGCCATGGAGGACAGGCAGAAGAGACCCAGTACTTC
TRBJ1-5 | TRBV7-9 | once | - | CASSQSYSNQPQHF | TGTGCCAGCAGCCAGAGTTATAGCAATCAGCCCCAGCATTTT
TRBJ2-5 | TRBV7-3 | few | - | CASSPRRQETQYF | TGTGCCAGCAGTCCACGGAGGCAAGAGACCCAGTACTTC
TRBJ2-7 | TRBV28 | once | TRBD2 | CASSPTSGRVGYEQYF | TGTGCCAGCAGCCCTACTAGCGGGAGAGTGGGATACGAGCAGTACTTC
TRBJ1-1 | TRBV28 | - | - | CASIYRAGVNTEAFF | TGTGCCAGCATATACAGGGCGGGCGTCAACACTGAAGCTTTCTTT